These 26 T cell receptor beta chains share one sample of origin, sequenced in a study of blood T cell repertoires in COVID-19. TCRdb's table, derived via immunoSEQ multiplex PCR, lists solely in-frame clones and lacks some. The data contain around 400,000 clones, around four fifths of them singletons. The material sequenced was PBMCs or T cells enriched from blood (not recorded which). These receptors all come from a woman aged 45-59 years who had recovered from COVID-19.

The count of this clone is one. The chain joins TRBV7-9 to TRBJ2-1; 9 bases are a match to TRBD2. Per the germline V gene, CDR1 is SEHNR and CDR2 is FQNEAQ (reference sequence). The CDR3 loop spans 19 amino acids. V was clipped by 5 bases and J by 8 bases; unmatched bases: 22. This chain's CDR3 is CASSPEGGGGRDFRDEQFF. For the CDR3, the DNA is TGTGCCAGCAGCCCCGAAGGGGGGGGCGGGAGGGATTTTCGGGATGAGCAGTTCTTC.

The chain combines TRBV7-9 with TRBJ2-5; TRBD2 agrees at 9 bases. CDR1 SEHNR and CDR2 FQNEAQ come from the germline V gene (reference sequence). The junction had 7 bases not matched to a gene; V was cut back by 3 bases and J by 5 bases. The CDR3 is 15 amino acids. Written as DNA, the CDR3 is TGTGCCAGCAGCTTTTATCGAAGCGGGAGGGAGACCCAGTACTTC. It encodes CASSFYRSGRETQYF. Combining the CDR3 with reference TRBV7-9 and TRBJ2-5 gives the whole variable domain DTGVSQNPRHKITKRGQNVTFRCDPISEHNRLYWYRQTLGQGPEFLTYFQNEAQLEKSRLLSDRFSAERPKGSFSTLEIQRTEQGDSAMYLCASSFYRSGRETQYFGPGTRLLVL.

The chain is built from TRBV9 and TRBJ1-3; no reliable D call. This CDR3 has 13 residues. Trimming took off 0 bases at V and 7 bases at J, with 8 bases between the two ends. Germline V gene sequence: CDR1 SGDLS, CDR2 YYNGEE. CDR3 nucleotides: TGTGCCAGCAGCGTAGGGGTGGAGAACACCATATATTTT. This encodes CASSVGVENTIYF.

The V and J genes are TRBV5-8 and TRBJ1-2; D remains unclear. Trimming took off 4 bases at V and 4 bases at J, with 11 bases between the two ends. Germline V gene lookup returns CDR1 SGHTS and CDR2 YDEGEE. The CDR3 spans 13 residues. CDR3 nucleotides: TGTGCCAGCAGCGTTCGTAGAGGCTATGGCTACACCTTC. It translates to CASSVRRGYGYTF.

The chain has TRBV5-4 and TRBJ2-7; D is possibly TRBD1 (5 bases). V lost 1 base, J lost 5 bases, and 7 bases lay in between. Germline values: CDR1 SGHNT, CDR2 YYREEE (reference sequence). The CDR3 runs to 12 residues. CDR3 residues: CASSLIGDEQYF. Written as DNA, the CDR3 is TGTGCCAGCAGCTTGATAGGGGACGAGCAGTACTTC.

This chain uses TRBV5-4 with TRBJ1-5; 7 bases match TRBD1. Unmatched junction bases numbered 20, after V lost 2 bases and J lost 6 bases. Germline V gives CDR1 SGHNT, CDR2 YYREEE (reference sequence). The CDR3 is 19 amino acids. Here the CDR3 DNA reads TGTGCCAGCAGCTTCCAGACTTCCGGGACAGCTCCAGCGGGTCAGCCCCAGCATTTT. This gives the protein CASSFQTSGTAPAGQPQHF.

The chain joins TRBV5-6 to TRBJ1-3; D uncertain. Germline CDR1 SGHDT, CDR2 YYEEEE. V was shortened by 4 bases and J by 2 bases, with 13 bases between the two germline ends. The CDR3 covers 15 residues. CDR3 bases: TGTGCCAGCAGCCCCGGCGGGCCCACTGGAAACACCATATATTTT. Amino acids: CASSPGGPTGNTIYF.

The chain links TRBV19 to TRBJ1-2; TRBD1 is a possible D gene (5 bases). From germline, CDR1 is LNHDA and CDR2 SQIVND (reference sequence). This CDR3 contains 13 residues. Trimming pared 4 bases from V and 7 bases from J, leaving 13 bases between. CDR3 coding DNA: TGTGCCAGTAGTAGGACAAAGGACGGTGGCTACACCTTC. It codes for CASSRTKDGGYTF.

The chain combines TRBV11-3 with TRBJ1-6; no clear D. Looked up from germline, CDR1 is SGHNT and CDR2 is YENEEA. Between the trimmed V and J ends, which lost 4 bases and 10 bases, there was a span of 23 bases. The CDR3 is made up of 17 amino acids. CDR3 protein: CASSSRAIPRLSSPLHF. For the CDR3, the DNA is TGTGCCAGCAGCTCGAGGGCTATTCCAAGGCTTAGCTCACCCCTCCACTTT.

The chain couples TRBV4-3 to TRBJ1-1; no firm D call. The V end was cut by 1 base, the J end by 0 bases, with 9 bases between. CDR3 length: 15 residues. CDR1 is LGHNA and CDR2 is YSLEER in the germline V gene. The CDR3 here is CASSQGYSLNTEAFF. The CDR3 region has the DNA TGCGCCAGCAGCCAAGGGTACAGCCTGAACACTGAAGCTTTCTTT.

The chain carries TRBV28 and TRBJ1-4; D remains ambiguous. The CDR3 spans 21 residues. Germline lookup yields CDR1 MDHEN and CDR2 SYDVKM. The germline V and J ends were trimmed by 1 base and 10 bases, with 34 bases remaining between them. In DNA form, the CDR3 reads TGTGCCAGCAGTTTATTCGTTCCGTCGTCTGGGATTAGCGCTGGAACGGGAAAACTGTTTTTT. Protein: CASSLFVPSSGISAGTGKLFF. Variable domain in full (rest from reference TRBV28 and TRBJ1-4): DVKVTQSSRYLVKRTGEKVFLECVQDMDHENMFWYRQDPGLGLRLIYFSYDVKMKEKGDIPEGYSVSREKKERFSLILESASTNQTSMYLCASSLFVPSSGISAGTGKLFFGSGTQLSVL.

This chain uses TRBV7-9 with TRBJ2-4; D not certain. V was pared by 1 base and J by 9 bases, with 7 bases between. The CDR3 consists of 12 residues. Germline V gene sequence: CDR1 SEHNR, CDR2 FQNEAQ (reference sequence). The CDR3 spells CASSLDGPIQYF. CDR3 coding DNA: TGTGCCAGCAGCTTAGATGGCCCCATTCAGTACTTC.

This clone appeared once. The chain is built from TRBV10-3 and TRBJ1-1, with D possibly matching TRBD1 (6 bases). Germline lookup yields CDR1 ENHRY and CDR2 SYGVKD. V was pared by 6 bases and J by 0 bases, with 11 bases between. This CDR3 has 14 residues. Here the CDR3 reads CAIRRTDMNTEAFF. In DNA form, the CDR3 reads TGTGCCATCAGACGGACAGACATGAACACTGAAGCTTTCTTT.

This sequence joins TRBV9 and TRBJ2-7; possible D gene TRBD1, 5 bases. V was pared by 3 bases and J by 6 bases, with 22 bases between. Germline CDR1 and CDR2: SGDLS and YYNGEE. There are 16 residues in the CDR3. The CDR3 sequence: CASSANQGASSSEQYF. CDR3 DNA: TGTGCCAGCAGCGCCAATCAAGGGGCGTCATCGAGCGAGCAGTACTTC.

V is TRBV24-1 and J is TRBJ1-5; D is perhaps TRBD1 (5 bases). With 4 bases removed from V and 0 bases from J, the gap between germline ends came to 15 bases. The CDR3 has 17 amino acids. The germline V gene encodes CDR1 KGHDR and CDR2 SFDVKD. The CDR3 coding sequence is TGTGCCACCAGTGACTTGACAGACCTATCTAGCAATCAGCCCCAGCATTTT. It codes for CATSDLTDLSSNQPQHF.

This chain links TRBV6-1 with TRBJ1-5; D gene ambiguous. The CDR3 is made up of 13 amino acids. Germline V gene sequence: CDR1 MNHNS, CDR2 SASEGT. V lost 1 base, J lost 3 bases, and 4 bases lay in between. This CDR3 reads CASSEGHNQPQHF. The DNA for the CDR3 is TGTGCCAGCAGTGAAGGGCACAATCAGCCCCAGCATTTT.

The chain couples TRBV5-5 to TRBJ2-7; TRBD1 matches 8 bases. This CDR3 has 14 residues. V lost 2 bases, J lost 6 bases, and 7 bases stayed unmatched. Germline CDR1 and CDR2: SGHKS and YYEKEE (reference sequence). The CDR3 reads CASSFGTGGFEQYF. The CDR3 DNA is TGTGCCAGCAGCTTTGGGACAGGAGGATTCGAGCAGTACTTC.

This clone was counted between two and nine times. The chain combines TRBV2 with TRBJ2-7; D call uncertain. The CDR3 extends over 13 amino acids. The germline V gene has CDR1 SNHLY and CDR2 FYNNEI. V gave up 1 base and J gave up 2 bases, with 6 bases separating them. The CDR3 region has the DNA TGTGCCAGCAGTGAAGGTACAGCCTACGAGCAGTACTTC. As protein: CASSEGTAYEQYF.

V and J are TRBV2 and TRBJ2-1; 10 bases map to TRBD1. Germline CDR1 is SNHLY and CDR2 is FYNNEI. The V segment lost 6 bases and the J segment 8 bases; nucleotides outside the gene matches: 10. This CDR3 region has 15 residues. The CDR3 region is CASRPRDRGSHEQFF. CDR3 coding DNA: TGTGCCAGCAGGCCCCGGGACAGGGGATCACATGAGCAGTTCTTC.

The V call is TRBV9, the J call TRBJ2-2, with a possible D match to TRBD1 (6 bases). Trimming stripped 4 bases from V and 0 bases from J, with 25 bases between. The CDR3 contains 20 residues. Germline loops: CDR1 SGDLS, CDR2 YYNGEE. For the CDR3, the DNA is TGTGCCAGCAGCTCAAGGCATTCACAGGGTCTCCATACGAACACCGGGGAGCTGTTTTTT. It is translated as CASSSRHSQGLHTNTGELFF.

The gene calls are TRBV19 and TRBJ2-3; 8 bases align to TRBD2. The germline CDR1 and CDR2 sequences are LNHDA and SQIVND (reference sequence). The CDR3 is made up of 15 amino acids. The junction had 2 bases not matched to a gene; V was cut back by 3 bases and J by 0 bases. The CDR3 nucleotides read TGTGCCAGTAGTATTTCTAGCGGGAGCACAGATACGCAGTATTTT. It codes for CASSISSGSTDTQYF.

V gene TRBV30 combines with J gene TRBJ1-1; possible D gene TRBD1, 6 bases. Germline lookup yields CDR1 GTSNPN and CDR2 SVGIG (reference sequence). There are 18 residues in the CDR3. V dropped 2 bases and J dropped 3 bases, with 25 bases sitting between them. The CDR3 loop reads CAWSILRWGGGTHTEAFF. The DNA for the CDR3 is TGTGCCTGGAGTATATTACGCTGGGGGGGCGGTACTCACACTGAAGCTTTCTTT. The entire variable domain, with the rest obtained from reference TRBV30 and TRBJ1-1, is as follows: SQTIHQWPATLVQPVGSPLSLECTVEGTSNPNLYWYRQAAGRGLQLLFYSVGIGQISSEVPQNLSASRPQDRQFILSSKKLLLSDSGFYLCAWSILRWGGGTHTEAFFGQGTRLTVV.

This chain joins TRBV7-2 and TRBJ1-1; D is ambiguous. CDR1 is SGHTA, CDR2 FQGNSA, per germline. The CDR3 contains 13 residues. V lost 3 bases to trimming and J lost 1 base, with 6 bases between them. The CDR3 DNA follows: TGTGCCAGCAGCTTGGGAGAGAACACTGAAGCTTTCTTT. Amino acids: CASSLGENTEAFF.

This clone was observed a few times. This sequence joins TRBV18 and TRBJ1-6, with 7 positions matching TRBD1. This CDR3 spans 14 amino acids. V was pared by 8 bases and J by 8 bases, with 9 bases of the junction left unmatched. Germline assignment: CDR1 KGHSH and CDR2 LQKENI. The CDR3 DNA follows: TGTGCCAGCGATAGGACAGGAGTAGATTCACCCCTCCACTTT. Its protein is CASDRTGVDSPLHF.

This clone was found a few times. The V and J genes are TRBV11-2 and TRBJ2-2, with D unresolved. Germline V gives CDR1 SGHAT, CDR2 FQNNGV. The CDR3 is 15 residues long. V was cut by 2 bases and J by 6 bases, with 13 bases left in between. CDR3 sequence: CASSLTVVLAGELFF. In nucleotides, the CDR3 is TGTGCCAGCAGCTTAACAGTGGTGCTCGCCGGGGAGCTGTTTTTT.

The chain combines TRBV29-1 with TRBJ2-3, with D possibly TRBD1 on 5 matching bases. Germline assignment: CDR1 SQVTM and CDR2 ANQGSEA. The CDR3 has 12 amino acids. Deletions cut 6 bases from V and 5 bases from J, with 12 bases between. The CDR3 coding sequence is TGCAGCGTCCGGAGTAGGGGAGATACGCAGTATTTT. Amino acid sequence: CSVRSRGDTQYF.